This T cell receptor (beta chain) derives from a study of cytomegalovirus exposure and HLA in healthy donors. The primer mix had 60 Vbeta and 13 Jbeta primers. Assay: immunoSEQ multiplex PCR; the TCRdb copy retains only in-frame clones and omits some. This sample's table has 190,000 or so clones. Overall study results and limits: A missense DCLRE1C variant was associated with V- and J-gene trimming of TCR beta chains in a later analysis, and an independent cohort replicated the association. Some public TCRs appeared in many individuals, while most sequences were rare. Certain indistinguishable V segments, among them TRBV6-2 and TRBV6-3, were excluded. Presence/absence analysis assumed near-uniform sequencing depth across donors.

About this clone itself: Antigen specificity is unknown.

V shed 1 base, J shed 4 bases, and the junction held 14 bases outside the gene matches. In germline, CDR1 is LGHNA, CDR2 YSLEER. CDR3 length: 18 residues. The source material was PBMCs. The source of this sequence is a boy younger than 18 in good health and CMV-seronegative. The chain links TRBV4-3 to TRBJ2-3, with 7 nucleotides matching TRBD2. DNA of the CDR3: TGCGCCAGCAGCCAAGTTATGGTTCGGGGGGAGGCCCCAGATACGCAGTATTTT. This sequence encodes CASSQVMVRGEAPDTQYF.